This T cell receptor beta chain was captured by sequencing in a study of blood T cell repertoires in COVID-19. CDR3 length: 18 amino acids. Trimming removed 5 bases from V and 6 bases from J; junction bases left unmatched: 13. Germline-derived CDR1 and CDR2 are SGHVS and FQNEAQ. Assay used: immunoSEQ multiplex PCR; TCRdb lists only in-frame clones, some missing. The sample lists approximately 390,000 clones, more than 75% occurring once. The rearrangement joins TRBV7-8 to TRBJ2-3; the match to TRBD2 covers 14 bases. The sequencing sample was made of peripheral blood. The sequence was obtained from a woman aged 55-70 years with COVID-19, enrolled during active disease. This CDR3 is CASSPRSGLAGDFDTQYF. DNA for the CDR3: TGTGCCAGCAGCCCACGGTCGGGACTAGCGGGGGACTTCGATACGCAGTATTTT.